This TCR beta chain comes out of a study of blood T cell repertoires in COVID-19. Overall study context: Some COVID-19 samples were acute and others convalescent; all came from the United States, Italy and Spain. Nucleic acid was either cDNA or gDNA, and it came from T cells, B-cell-depleted T cells, or PBMCs.

Authors' processing steps: Nucleated cell counts were estimated from reference gene primer amplification. TCRdb keeps only in-frame clones here, not all; method: immunoSEQ multiplex PCR. V and J calls and clone size are copied from that table; D and trimming were computed from the DNA. The sample yields roughly 8,500 clones, 70% to 90% seen once. V gave up 2 bases and J gave up 5 bases, with 12 bases separating them. The CDR3 loop spans 14 amino acids. Germline loops: CDR1 MNHEY, CDR2 SVGAGI. The source material was peripheral blood. J is TRBJ1-2 and V is TRBV6-5; weak D call: TRBD1 (6 bases). The sequence derives from a human donor in a cohort sampled during active COVID-19. CDR3 protein: CASSYQGTGYGYTF. The CDR3 DNA follows: TGTGCCAGCAGTTACCAGGGGACGGGGTATGGCTACACCTTC.